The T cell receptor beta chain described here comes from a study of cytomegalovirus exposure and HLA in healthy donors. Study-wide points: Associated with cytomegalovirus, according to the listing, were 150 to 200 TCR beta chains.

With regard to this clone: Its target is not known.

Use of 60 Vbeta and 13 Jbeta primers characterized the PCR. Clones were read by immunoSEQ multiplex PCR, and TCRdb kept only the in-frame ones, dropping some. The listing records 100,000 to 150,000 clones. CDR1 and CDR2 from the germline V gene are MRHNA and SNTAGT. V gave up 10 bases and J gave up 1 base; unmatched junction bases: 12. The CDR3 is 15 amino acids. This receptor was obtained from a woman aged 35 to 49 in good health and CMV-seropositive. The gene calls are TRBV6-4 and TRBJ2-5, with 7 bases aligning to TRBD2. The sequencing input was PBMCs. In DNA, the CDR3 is TGTGCCAACAATAACAGACTAGCACTCCAAGAGACCCAGTACTTC. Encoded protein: CANNNRLALQETQYF.